The entry below gives a single T cell receptor beta chain sequence along with its context. Its antigen is currently unknown. The same CDR3 can be traced to other DNA sequences in this sample. The CDR3 is 13 residues long. V was trimmed by 2 bases and J by 0 bases, leaving 4 bases between them. Germline-derived CDR1 and CDR2 are SGHAT and FQNNGV. The record originates from a study of OX40 agonist ivuxolimab in advanced cancers. General study points: Expanded peripheral T cell antigen specificity was not determined.

Profiled with immunoSEQ multiplex PCR; TCRdb holds only in-frame clones, not every one. In the table there are 35,000 to 50,000 clones, 75% to 90% of which are singletons. This chain joins TRBV11-2 and TRBJ1-1, with unresolved D. Sequences were derived from CD4+ or CD8+ T cells sorted from blood, sampled in a trial of the OX40 agonist ivuxolimab. The TCR was taken from an adult with an advanced solid tumor such as melanoma, head and neck, liver or kidney cancer. For the CDR3, the DNA is TGTGCCAGCAGCTTACGGTTGAACACTGAAGCTTTCTTT. It yields the protein CASSLRLNTEAFF.